This TCR beta chain was sequenced for a study of blood T cell repertoires in COVID-19. Study background: Researchers got acute and convalescent COVID-19 samples from the United States, Italy and Spain. Sources were T cells, B-cell-depleted T cells, or PBMCs; the material itself was cDNA or gDNA.

Authors' processing steps: Amplification from reference gene primers served as the basis for estimated nucleated cell counts. Assay: immunoSEQ multiplex PCR; the TCRdb copy retains only in-frame clones and omits some. The DNA gave D and trimming, while V, J and clone size come from that table. The profile shows 50,000 to 65,000 clones, around four fifths of them singletons. This TCR was recovered from a man aged 65 to 79 with acute or convalescent COVID-19. Sequencing used peripheral blood.

This CDR3 is CASSPSRQLKWYF. CDR3 nucleotides: TGTGCCAGCTCCCCGTCAAGACAGCTCAAGTGGTATTTT. The V call is TRBV2, the J call TRBJ2-3; D might be TRBD1 (5 bases). This CDR3 comprises 13 residues. The ends were cut back, 8 bases at V and 14 bases at J, with 23 bases in the middle. The germline V gene encodes CDR1 SNHLY and CDR2 FYNNEI.